The 32 T cell receptor beta chains below all came from one sample that was sequenced in a study of T cells after yellow fever vaccination. TCRdb ran MiXCR on the 5' RACE reads and lists one entry per CDR3 protein. The sample yields 250,000 to 350,000 distinct CDR3 sequences, about 10% seen once. Sequenced here: CD4+ T cells sorted from PBMCs, sampled 5 days after the yellow fever booster vaccination. Every receptor here comes from a man aged 18-30 years who received the YFV17D yellow fever vaccine.

The J gene is TRBJ2-3, the V gene TRBV27; TRBD2 is a possible D gene (6 bases). This CDR3 comprises 16 residues. The ends were cut back, 6 bases at V and 0 bases at J, with 16 bases in the middle. The germline CDR1 and CDR2 sequences are MNHEY and SMNVEV (reference sequence). Here the CDR3 reads CASRLKGLSSTDTQYF. The CDR3 nucleotides are TGTGCCAGCAGGCTGAAGGGACTCAGTAGCACAGATACGCAGTATTTT.

This clonotype has a handful of counts. The chain is built from TRBV18 and TRBJ2-5; a possible D gene is TRBD2 (6 bases). Germline CDR1 reads KGHSH; CDR2 reads LQKENI. The CDR3 has 14 amino acids. Between the trimmed V and J ends, which lost 6 bases and 1 base, there was a span of 12 bases. CDR3 nucleotide sequence: TGTGCCAGCTCTCCCCGGGGGAGCCAAGAGACCCAGTACTTC. This sequence encodes CASSPRGSQETQYF.

This clonotype was counted only a few times. The chain is built from TRBV5-1 and TRBJ2-1, with 7 bases identical to TRBD2. Germline trimming cut 4 bases from V and 7 bases from J; bases unmatched to any gene: 11. This CDR3 contains 15 residues. Germline CDR1 and CDR2: SGHRS and YFSETQ. The CDR3 protein is CASSLKTSLSNEQFF. Written as DNA, the CDR3 is TGCGCCAGCAGCCTTAAGACTAGCCTCTCGAATGAGCAGTTCTTC.

V gene TRBV5-4 combines with J gene TRBJ2-7, with a weak D call TRBD2 (6 bases). Per the germline V gene, CDR1 is SGHNT and CDR2 is YYREEE (reference sequence). The CDR3 totals 14 residues. The V end lost 1 base, the J end lost 4 bases, and 12 bases lay between the germline ends. DNA for the CDR3: TGTGCCAGCAGCTTGTCCTCGGGGGAATACGAGCAGTACTTC. Amino acid sequence: CASSLSSGEYEQYF.

Ten or more counts support this clonotype. The rearrangement joins TRBV5-1 to TRBJ2-1; the D gene is possibly TRBD2 (5 bases). The germline V gene encodes CDR1 SGHRS and CDR2 YFSETQ. The CDR3 is made up of 15 amino acids. V lost 4 bases and J lost 1, with 12 bases in between. CDR3: CASSLSQRSYNEQFF. CDR3 sequence (DNA): TGCGCCAGCAGCCTAAGCCAGCGGTCCTACAATGAGCAGTTCTTC.

This clonotype turned up a few times. The CDR3 sequence: CASSPRGTAIYEQYF. CDR3 nucleotides: TGTGCCAGCAGCCCCCGAGGGACAGCCATCTACGAGCAGTACTTC. This chain uses TRBV7-3 with TRBJ2-7; 7 bases are shared with TRBD1. Looked up from germline, CDR1 is SGHTA and CDR2 is FQGTGA. The CDR3 covers 15 residues. V gave up 5 bases and J gave up 3 bases; unmatched junction bases: 10. The entire variable domain, with the rest obtained from reference TRBV7-3 and TRBJ2-7, is as follows: GAGVSQTPSNKVTEKGKYVELRCDPISGHTALYWYRQSLGQGPEFLIYFQGTGAADDSGLPNDRFFAVRPEGSVSTLKIQRTERGDSAVYLCASSPRGTAIYEQYFGPGTRLTVT.

The rearrangement uses TRBV19 and TRBJ1-5, with TRBD1 identical over 8 bases. This CDR3 has 16 residues. V dropped 4 bases and J dropped 4; count of bases not matched to a gene: 9. Germline CDR1 and CDR2: LNHDA and SQIVND (reference sequence). CDR3 amino acids: CASSSLPGGANQPQHF. The CDR3 bases are TGTGCCAGTAGTAGCCTCCCAGGGGGCGCGAATCAGCCCCAGCATTTT.

The chain has TRBV27 and TRBJ2-1, with 11 bases that match TRBD2. From germline, CDR1 is MNHEY and CDR2 SMNVEV (reference sequence). There are 15 residues in the CDR3. V was pared by 8 bases and J by 6 bases, with 9 bases of the junction left unmatched. The CDR3 coding sequence is TGTGCCAGCCTCGGCTGGGGACTAGCGGCCAATGAGCAGTTCTTC. Amino acid sequence: CASLGWGLAANEQFF.

This clonotype was detected many times. The CDR3 nucleotides are TGTGCCAGCAGTTACGGGCCGGGACAGGGGGAGGAGACCCAGTACTTC. Residues: CASSYGPGQGEETQYF. This rearrangement joins TRBV6-2 or TRBV6-3 to TRBJ2-5, with TRBD1 matching over 11 bases. The CDR3 spans 16 residues. V trimming: 2 bases; J trimming: 5 bases; junction bases outside the gene matches: 7. Germline CDR1 and CDR2: MNHEY and SVGEGT.

This clonotype was observed a few times. The CDR3 DNA is TGCGCCAGCAGCCCAGGGTTTGGAAATGAGCAGTTCTTC. Protein: CASSPGFGNEQFF. The rearrangement uses TRBV4-3 and TRBJ2-1; maybe TRBD1 (5 bases). The CDR3 spans 13 residues. Trimming cost V 4 bases and J 7 bases, with 11 bases left between them. The germline CDR1 and CDR2 sequences are LGHNA and YSLEER.

There are many counts of this clonotype. The V call is TRBV19, the J call TRBJ1-5; 8 bases are a match to TRBD1. This CDR3 has 13 amino acids. V was pared by 8 bases and J by 5 bases, with 5 bases of the junction left unmatched. CDR1 is LNHDA, CDR2 SQIVND, per germline (reference sequence). The CDR3 loop is CASPDRGDQPQHF. CDR3 bases: TGTGCCAGTCCCGACAGGGGCGATCAGCCCCAGCATTTT.

The table lists this clonotype with a few counts. The chain is built from TRBV7-2 and TRBJ2-2, with 9 bases lining up with TRBD1. The CDR3 sequence is 18 residues long. Trimming cost V 1 base and J 5 bases; bases outside gene matches: 11. Germline V lookup: CDR1 SGHTA, CDR2 FQGNSA. CDR3 in DNA: TGTGCCAGCAGCTTAGACAGGGACAGGGTTCGAGTGACCGGGGAGCTGTTTTTT. It is translated as CASSLDRDRVRVTGELFF.

This chain connects TRBV30 to TRBJ1-2, with D maybe TRBD1 (6 bases). V lost 8 bases and J lost 4, with 14 bases in between. This CDR3 is 12 amino acids long. The germline gives CDR1 GTSNPN, CDR2 SVGIG (reference sequence). DNA for the CDR3: TGTGCCCACCAGGGGATCTCCTATGGCTACACCTTC. Amino acid sequence: CAHQGISYGYTF. The variable domain in full, completed from reference TRBV30 and TRBJ1-2, reads SQTIHQWPATLVQPVGSPLSLECTVEGTSNPNLYWYRQAAGRGLQLLFYSVGIGQISSEVPQNLSASRPQDRQFILSSKKLLLSDSGFYLCAHQGISYGYTFGSGTRLTVV.

V is TRBV12-3 or TRBV12-4 and J is TRBJ1-4; TRBD1 aligns across 9 bases. The CDR3 loop spans 16 amino acids. V was pared by 5 bases and J by 4 bases, with 8 bases of the junction left unmatched. The DNA for the CDR3 is TGTGCCAGCAGTACAGGGGGCTTTCGGAGTAATGAAAAACTGTTTTTT. Protein: CASSTGGFRSNEKLFF.

This clonotype appeared a few times. The chain recombines TRBV2 with TRBJ2-6; D gene unclear. Per germline, CDR1 SNHLY and CDR2 FYNNEI. The CDR3 extends over 16 amino acids. The ends were cut back, 1 base at V and 2 bases at J, with 9 bases in the middle. CDR3 region: CASSEDPSAGANVLTF. CDR3 nucleotides: TGTGCCAGCAGTGAAGACCCCTCGGCTGGGGCCAACGTCCTGACTTTC.

The V and J genes are TRBV9 and TRBJ1-1; 8 bases line up with TRBD1. The V gene end was trimmed by 0 bases and the J gene end by 5 bases; junction bases not matched to a gene: 3. The CDR3 runs to 14 residues. Germline V lookup: CDR1 SGDLS, CDR2 YYNGEE. CDR3 nucleotide sequence: TGTGCCAGCAGCGTAGGAACAGGGGGAACTGAAGCTTTCTTT. This encodes CASSVGTGGTEAFF.

The CDR3 spells CATRTQETQYF. The CDR3 bases are TGTGCCACTCGAACCCAGGAGACCCAGTACTTC. The V call is TRBV10-3, the J call TRBJ2-5; D unresolved. This CDR3 is 11 amino acids long. Germline lookup yields CDR1 ENHRY and CDR2 SYGVKD. Between the trimmed V and J ends, which lost 10 bases and 5 bases, there was a span of 11 bases.

This chain links TRBV6-2 or TRBV6-3 with TRBJ1-1, with 8 bases lining up with TRBD1. The trim removed 2 bases at V and 4 bases at J, leaving 6 bases unmatched. Germline V CDR1 and CDR2: MNHEY, SVGEGT. This CDR3 spans 15 amino acids. In DNA form, the CDR3 reads TGTGCCAGCAGTTACCCCCGGACAGGGAGCACTGAAGCTTTCTTT. This encodes CASSYPRTGSTEAFF.

The V gene is TRBV7-6, the J gene TRBJ1-1; unclear D gene. In germline, CDR1 is SGHVS, CDR2 FNYEAQ. The V end lost 1 base, the J end lost 4 bases, and 19 bases lay between the germline ends. The CDR3 has 17 residues. The CDR3 sequence is CASSLVSQHPSPTEAFF. CDR3 sequence (DNA): TGTGCCAGCAGCTTAGTTAGTCAGCACCCTAGTCCCACTGAAGCTTTCTTT. The entire variable domain, with the rest obtained from reference TRBV7-6 and TRBJ1-1, is as follows: GAGVSQSPRYKVTKRGQDVALRCDPISGHVSLYWYRQALGQGPEFLTYFNYEAQQDKSGLPNDRFSAERPEGSISTLTIQRTEQRDSAMYRCASSLVSQHPSPTEAFFGQGTRLTVV.

This clonotype was seen only a few times. This rearrangement joins TRBV5-4 to TRBJ2-2; D not certain. The germline gives CDR1 SGHNT, CDR2 YYREEE (reference sequence). V was pared by 0 bases and J by 7 bases, with 4 bases between. The CDR3 length is 12 residues. In nucleotides, the CDR3 is TGTGCCAGCAGCTTGGCTAGCGGGGAGCTGTTTTTT. It codes for CASSLASGELFF.

In its sample, this clonotype was seen a few times. The rearrangement uses TRBV6-1 and TRBJ1-1; tentatively, D is TRBD1 (5 bases). Per germline, CDR1 MNHNS and CDR2 SASEGT. The CDR3 extends over 14 amino acids. The germline V and J ends were trimmed by 1 base and 10 bases, with 16 bases remaining between them. CDR3 sequence reads: CASSEERQNLRAFF. CDR3 in DNA: TGTGCCAGCAGTGAAGAACGACAGAACTTAAGAGCTTTCTTT.

The genes are TRBV7-2 and TRBJ2-2, with TRBD2 matching 9 bases. The CDR3 totals 17 residues. Germline assignment: CDR1 SGHTA and CDR2 FQGNSA. With V trimmed by 2 bases and J by 3 bases, 7 bases remained unmatched. CDR3 loop: CASSLFAGGPDTGELFF. The CDR3 DNA sequence: TGTGCCAGCAGCTTATTTGCGGGGGGGCCGGACACCGGGGAGCTGTTTTTT.

Ten or more counts support this clonotype. This sequence joins TRBV2 and TRBJ1-2; D call uncertain. Germline CDR1 reads SNHLY; CDR2 reads FYNNEI. The CDR3 extends over 14 amino acids. V lost 5 bases, J lost 4 bases, and 14 bases lay in between. The CDR3 DNA reads as TGTGCCAGCAGTTACGAAATGGTCTTCTATGGCTACACCTTC. It encodes CASSYEMVFYGYTF.

This chain links TRBV24-1 with TRBJ1-3, with a weak D call TRBD1 (5 bases). CDR1 KGHDR and CDR2 SFDVKD come from the germline V gene. Trimming removed 2 bases at V and 4 bases at J, with 11 bases between. The CDR3 sequence is 15 residues long. The CDR3 DNA follows: TGTGCCACCAGTGATTCCCGGGGGACGGGAAACACCATATATTTT. Translation: CATSDSRGTGNTIYF.

This clonotype was seen only a few times. This chain joins TRBV7-8 and TRBJ1-1; D perhaps matches TRBD1 (6 bases). V gave up 5 bases and J gave up 7 bases, with 14 bases separating them. Germline assignment: CDR1 SGHVS and CDR2 FQNEAQ. The CDR3 sequence is 13 residues long. This CDR3 is CASSSVRGGEAFF. In DNA form, the CDR3 reads TGTGCCAGCAGCAGCGTCAGGGGAGGTGAAGCTTTCTTT.

This clonotype has at least ten counts. This chain joins TRBV11-2 and TRBJ2-5; D may be TRBD1 or TRBD2 (5 bases each). The germline gives CDR1 SGHAT, CDR2 FQNNGV. CDR3 length equals 14 residues. The V end was cut by 0 bases, the J end by 9 bases, with 14 bases between. CDR3 sequence (DNA): TGTGCCAGCAGCTTAGAGGGGGTAGAACTCGCCCAGTACTTC. Translating gives CASSLEGVELAQYF. Combining the CDR3 with reference TRBV11-2 and TRBJ2-5 gives the whole variable domain EAGVAQSPRYKIIEKRQSVAFWCNPISGHATLYWYQQILGQGPKLLIQFQNNGVVDDSQLPKDRFSAERLKGVDSTLKIQPAKLEDSAVYLCASSLEGVELAQYFGPGTRLLVL.

The chain combines TRBV10-3 with TRBJ2-7; tentatively, D is TRBD1 (5 bases). Germline assignment: CDR1 ENHRY and CDR2 SYGVKD. V was shortened by 10 bases and J by 3 bases, with 16 bases between the two germline ends. This CDR3 spans 13 amino acids. The CDR3 DNA follows: TGTGCCACCCAAGGGGTGGCTAGCTACGAGCAGTACTTC. Translated: CATQGVASYEQYF.

This clonotype was seen only a few times. The chain couples TRBV5-1 to TRBJ1-2; 10 nucleotides agree with TRBD1. The CDR3 has 14 residues. Germline V gene lookup returns CDR1 SGHRS and CDR2 YFSETQ. Germline trimming cut 4 bases from V and 4 bases from J; bases unmatched to any gene: 4. The CDR3 is CASSAGTGAYGYTF. Written as DNA, the CDR3 is TGCGCCAGCAGCGCCGGGACAGGGGCCTATGGCTACACCTTC. The full variable domain, rest sourced from reference TRBV5-1 and TRBJ1-2, is KAGVTQTPRYLIKTRGQQVTLSCSPISGHRSVSWYQQTPGQGLQFLFEYFSETQRNKGNFPGRFSGRQFSNSRSEMNVSTLELGDSALYLCASSAGTGAYGYTFGSGTRLTVV.

This clonotype was seen ten or more times. The chain has TRBV5-1 and TRBJ2-2; the match to TRBD1 covers 9 bases. The V gene end was trimmed by 1 base and the J gene end by 1 base; junction bases not matched to a gene: 2. Germline values: CDR1 SGHRS, CDR2 YFSETQ. CDR3 length: 16 residues. The CDR3 sequence: CASSLTGGENTGELFF. CDR3 in DNA: TGCGCCAGCAGCTTGACAGGGGGCGAGAACACCGGGGAGCTGTTTTTT.

This chain joins TRBV5-1 and TRBJ2-1, with 8 bases aligning to TRBD1. Losses at the gene ends were 1 base for V and 8 bases for J; bases not matched to a gene: 5. CDR1 and CDR2 from the germline V gene are SGHRS and YFSETQ. The CDR3 covers 14 residues. The CDR3 loop reads CASSLQGALDEQFF. The CDR3 coding sequence is TGCGCCAGCAGCTTGCAGGGGGCGCTTGATGAGCAGTTCTTC.

This clonotype occurred a few times. This sequence joins TRBV20-1 and TRBJ2-3; the D call may be TRBD1 or TRBD2 (5 bases each). CDR3 length: 18 amino acids. V was pared by 5 bases and J by 1 base, with 25 bases between. CDR1 DFQATT and CDR2 SNEGSKA come from the germline V gene (reference sequence). This CDR3 is CSASSLTTRGAGTDTQYF. The CDR3 nucleotides are TGCAGTGCTTCCTCACTAACCACGAGAGGGGCTGGCACAGATACGCAGTATTTT.

The table lists this clonotype with many counts. CDR3 in DNA: TGCGCCAGCAGTGCACAGACGAACACTGAAGCTTTCTTT. Translating it yields CASSAQTNTEAFF. The rearrangement uses TRBV10-1 and TRBJ1-1; D unclear. The CDR3 covers 13 residues. Germline V gene sequence: CDR1 WNHNN, CDR2 SYGVQD (reference sequence). Trimming took 4 bases from V and 1 from J, leaving 7 bases between them.